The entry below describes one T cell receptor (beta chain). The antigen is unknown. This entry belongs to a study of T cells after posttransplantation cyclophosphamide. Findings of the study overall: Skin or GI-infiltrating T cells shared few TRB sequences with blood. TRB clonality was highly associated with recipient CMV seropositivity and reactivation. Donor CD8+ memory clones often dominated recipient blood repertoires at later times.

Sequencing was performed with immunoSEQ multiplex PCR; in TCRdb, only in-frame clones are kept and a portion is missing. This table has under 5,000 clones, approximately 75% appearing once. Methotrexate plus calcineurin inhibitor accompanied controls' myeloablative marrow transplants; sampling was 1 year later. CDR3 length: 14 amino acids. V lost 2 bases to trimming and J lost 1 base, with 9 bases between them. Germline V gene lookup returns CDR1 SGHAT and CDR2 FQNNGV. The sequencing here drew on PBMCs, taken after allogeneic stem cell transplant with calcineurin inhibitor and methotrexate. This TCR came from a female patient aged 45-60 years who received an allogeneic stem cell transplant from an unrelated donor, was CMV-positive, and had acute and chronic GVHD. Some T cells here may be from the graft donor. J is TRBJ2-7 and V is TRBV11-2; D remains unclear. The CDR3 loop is CASSLRLSSYEQYF. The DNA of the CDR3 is TGTGCCAGCAGCTTACGACTGTCTTCCTACGAGCAGTACTTC.